A single sample gave rise to the 8 T cell receptor beta chains below, sequenced in a study of blood T cell repertoires in COVID-19. Clones were sequenced by immunoSEQ multiplex PCR, and TCRdb holds only the in-frame ones, with some missing. Altogether 150,000 or so clones are present, roughly 87% being singletons, with the ten largest covering around 1.4%. Sequencing input: peripheral blood. These receptors all come from a woman aged 45-60 years with acute or convalescent COVID-19.

The rearrangement joins TRBV6-1 to TRBJ1-5; D ambiguous. Looked up from germline, CDR1 is MNHNS and CDR2 is SASEGT. Trimming stripped 2 bases from V and 0 bases from J, with 26 bases between. The CDR3 has 21 residues. The CDR3 DNA follows: TGTGCCAGCAGTGAATGGGTATACGGTGGGCAACTTCGTCATAGCAATCAGCCCCAGCATTTT. Translating gives CASSEWVYGGQLRHSNQPQHF.

This chain joins TRBV5-4 and TRBJ2-4; D may be TRBD1 (5 bases). The CDR3 runs to 14 residues. Germline loops: CDR1 SGHNT, CDR2 YYREEE (reference sequence). Between the trimmed V and J ends, which lost 4 bases and 12 bases, there was a span of 20 bases. CDR3 protein: CASSRLGAGNHQYF. The CDR3 coding sequence is TGTGCCAGCAGCCGCCTAGGGGCTGGAAACCATCAGTACTTC.

This chain joins TRBV5-4 and TRBJ2-3; 10 nucleotides align to TRBD2. Unmatched junction bases numbered 7, after V lost 0 bases and J lost 6 bases. Germline-derived CDR1 and CDR2 are SGHNT and YYREEE (reference sequence). This CDR3 is built from 16 residues. CDR3 loop: CASSLESGGVRDTQYF. CDR3 DNA: TGTGCCAGCAGCTTGGAGAGCGGGGGGGTCCGTGATACGCAGTATTTT.

This clone showed up just a few times. The chain is built from TRBV4-3 and TRBJ1-1; 7 positions agree with TRBD1. Germline V gives CDR1 LGHNA, CDR2 YSLEER. Trimming removed 3 bases from V and 6 bases from J; junction bases left unmatched: 10. This CDR3 has 15 residues. The CDR3 here is CASSQSQGVGAEAFF. CDR3 in DNA: TGCGCCAGCAGCCAGAGTCAGGGGGTTGGGGCTGAAGCTTTCTTT.

V gene TRBV29-1 combines with J gene TRBJ1-1; 7 bases map to TRBD1. The germline V gene has CDR1 SQVTM and CDR2 ANQGSEA. CDR3 length: 13 amino acids. With 7 bases clipped from V and 3 bases from J, the junction kept 8 bases outside the gene matches. In DNA, the CDR3 is TGCAGCGCTCTCGGACAGGTCGACACTGAAGCTTTCTTT. It encodes CSALGQVDTEAFF.

On this clone: This same CDR3 is encoded by further DNA sequences in the sample. The V gene is TRBV6-6, the J gene TRBJ1-4; the match to TRBD1 covers 9 bases. The CDR3 is 13 residues long. V dropped 5 bases and J dropped 8; count of bases not matched to a gene: 3. Germline loops: CDR1 MNHNY, CDR2 SVGAGI (reference sequence). The CDR3 DNA is TGTGCCAGCAGTACTGGGACAGGGGAAAAACTGTTTTTT. It codes for CASSTGTGEKLFF.

The chain joins TRBV4-1 to TRBJ1-4; TRBD1 matches 11 bases. Germline-derived CDR1 and CDR2 are MGHRA and YSYEKL. J lost 7 bases, V lost 1 base, and 2 bases had no gene match. There are 15 residues in the CDR3. The CDR3 region has the DNA TGCGCCAGCAGCCAAGTGGGACAGGGGGGTGAAAAACTGTTTTTT. This encodes CASSQVGQGGEKLFF.

This clone was found once. This chain connects TRBV9 to TRBJ2-5, with 9 nucleotides matching TRBD1. The CDR3 is made up of 15 amino acids. Germline trimming cut 2 bases from V and 4 bases from J; bases unmatched to any gene: 6. CDR1 is SGDLS, CDR2 YYNGEE, per germline. CDR3 nucleotides: TGTGCCAGCAGCGTGATGGGACAGGGAGGAGAGACCCAGTACTTC. Translated: CASSVMGQGGETQYF.